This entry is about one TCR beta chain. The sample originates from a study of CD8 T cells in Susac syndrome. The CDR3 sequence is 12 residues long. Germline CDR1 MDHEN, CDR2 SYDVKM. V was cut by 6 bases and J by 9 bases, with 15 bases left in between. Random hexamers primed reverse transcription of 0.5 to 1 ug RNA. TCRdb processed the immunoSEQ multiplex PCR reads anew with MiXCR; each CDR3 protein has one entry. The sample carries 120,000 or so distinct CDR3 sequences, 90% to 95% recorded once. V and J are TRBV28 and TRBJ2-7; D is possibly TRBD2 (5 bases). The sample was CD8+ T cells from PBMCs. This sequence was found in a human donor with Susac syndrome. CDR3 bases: TGTGCCAGCAGATCCCCCCGGGGATTGCAGTACTTC. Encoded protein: CASRSPRGLQYF.